The 27 T cell receptor beta chains reported below all come from one sample, sequenced in a study of shared clonotypes between healthy human individuals. The method was immunoSEQ multiplex PCR; TCRdb's version includes in-frame clones alone and lacks a portion of them. The table lists 1.4 million or so clones, less than 99% of them singletons, with 0.3% to 0.45% in the top ten. Sequencing was performed on naive CD4+ T cells sorted from blood. This sample's subset: CD45RA+ positively selected. The receptor source for this set is a young man in good health.

The J gene is TRBJ1-1, the V gene TRBV28; no firm D call. Trimming shortened V by 7 bases and J by 1 base, and 10 bases separated the two germline ends. This CDR3 comprises 13 residues. CDR1 is MDHEN and CDR2 is SYDVKM in the germline V gene. The chain's CDR3 is CASIRDPNTEAFF. CDR3 in DNA: TGTGCCAGCATCAGAGACCCGAACACTGAAGCTTTCTTT.

This clone was observed a single time. The chain recombines TRBV19 with TRBJ2-3, with 9 bases aligning to TRBD2. The junction had 8 bases not matched to a gene; V was cut back by 9 bases and J by 1 base. This CDR3 is built from 15 residues. Germline V gene sequence: CDR1 LNHDA, CDR2 SQIVND (reference sequence). The CDR3, as DNA: TGTGCCAGACCGACTCGGACTAGCGGCACAGATACGCAGTATTTT. Translation gives CARPTRTSGTDTQYF.

The chain is built from TRBV27 and TRBJ1-5; no clear D gene. Germline CDR1 reads MNHEY; CDR2 reads SMNVEV (reference sequence). V lost 2 bases and J lost 6, with 14 bases in between. The CDR3 is 15 amino acids. The CDR3 region is CASSLSGRPIQPQHF. CDR3 bases: TGTGCCAGCAGTTTAAGCGGCAGGCCCATTCAGCCCCAGCATTTT.

The gene calls are TRBV7-6 and TRBJ2-7; the D is unclear. Germline V gene sequence: CDR1 SGHVS, CDR2 FNYEAQ. Trimming pared 5 bases from V and 2 bases from J, leaving 19 bases between. The CDR3 is made up of 16 amino acids. The CDR3 here is CASSRHKADSTYEQYF. CDR3 DNA: TGTGCCAGCAGCCGGCATAAGGCAGATTCGACCTACGAGCAGTACTTC.

The chain is built from TRBV28 and TRBJ2-1, with D perhaps matching TRBD2 (5 bases). Looked up from germline, CDR1 is MDHEN and CDR2 is SYDVKM. Trimming left V 1 base short and J 7 bases short, with 8 bases between. The CDR3 runs 13 residues. CDR3: CASSLFTGNEQFF. In DNA, the CDR3 is TGTGCCAGCAGTTTATTCACGGGGAATGAGCAGTTCTTC.

The J gene is TRBJ2-7, the V gene TRBV9, with 11 bases identical to TRBD1. CDR1 is SGDLS and CDR2 is YYNGEE in the germline V gene. The CDR3 runs to 16 residues. Trimming cost V 4 bases and J 7 bases; bases outside gene matches: 13. Written as DNA, the CDR3 is TGTGCCAGCAGCCCCGCGAGTCCCGGGACAGGGGGGGAGCAGTACTTC. Its protein product is CASSPASPGTGGEQYF.

J is TRBJ2-1 and V is TRBV2; D may be TRBD2 (6 bases). This CDR3 comprises 12 residues. Trimming cost V 0 bases and J 15 bases, with 12 bases left between them. Germline-derived CDR1 and CDR2 are SNHLY and FYNNEI. Here the CDR3 reads CASSEALPSVFF. DNA of the CDR3: TGTGCCAGCAGTGAAGCGCTTCCTAGCGTGTTCTTC.

V gene TRBV7-6 combines with J gene TRBJ1-1; no reliable D call. This CDR3 contains 15 residues. Germline CDR1 SGHVS, CDR2 FNYEAQ. V was cut by 5 bases and J by 1 base, with 14 bases left in between. CDR3 sequence (DNA): TGTGCCAGCAGCGCTTCTATATCTCGGAACACTGAAGCTTTCTTT. Translating it yields CASSASISRNTEAFF.

This clone was seen just once. The CDR3 nucleotides read TGTGCCAGTAGTATATCTCGCGGGGCCGCGAACACCGGGGAGCTGTTTTTT. Translated, it gives CASSISRGAANTGELFF. The J gene is TRBJ2-2, the V gene TRBV19, with D tentatively TRBD2 (6 bases). The CDR3 contains 17 residues. V was cut by 2 bases and J by 0 bases, with 13 bases left in between. Germline CDR1 is LNHDA and CDR2 is SQIVND (reference sequence).

The chain carries TRBV30 and TRBJ1-2; TRBD1 aligns across 9 bases. J was trimmed by 5 bases and V by 3 bases; bases with no gene match: 7. Per the germline V gene, CDR1 is GTSNPN and CDR2 is SVGIG (reference sequence). This CDR3 is built from 14 residues. As DNA, the CDR3 is TGTGCCTGGAGAGTACAGGGGGCCCCTTATGGCTACACCTTC. Translating gives CAWRVQGAPYGYTF.

The rearrangement joins TRBV4-3 to TRBJ2-1, with TRBD2 identical over 10 bases. CDR1 is LGHNA, CDR2 YSLEER, per germline. The V and J ends lost 0 bases and 7 bases, in that order; junction bases with no gene match: 3. This CDR3 comprises 15 residues. The CDR3 region is CASSQDWTSGNEQFF. The CDR3 coding sequence is TGCGCCAGCAGCCAAGATTGGACTAGCGGTAATGAGCAGTTCTTC.

This chain connects TRBV7-8 to TRBJ1-2; D unresolved. This CDR3 is built from 14 residues. Germline CDR1 SGHVS, CDR2 FQNEAQ. V was clipped by 1 base and J by 4 bases, with 10 bases between them. DNA for the CDR3: TGTGCCAGCAGCTTAGAAAGCGGAATCTATGGCTACACCTTC. It yields the protein CASSLESGIYGYTF.

The rearrangement uses TRBV10-1 and TRBJ2-7; 10 bases map to TRBD1. The germline CDR1 and CDR2 sequences are WNHNN and SYGVQD (reference sequence). The CDR3 is made up of 15 amino acids. J lost 4 bases, V lost 2 bases, and 5 bases had no gene match. CDR3 residues: CASSEGQGVRYEQYF. For the CDR3, the DNA is TGCGCCAGCAGTGAGGGACAGGGGGTACGATACGAGCAGTACTTC.

The chain recombines TRBV11-2 with TRBJ2-2; TRBD1 might be the D (5 bases). Trimming shortened V by 8 bases and J by 5 bases, and 12 bases separated the two germline ends. The CDR3 sequence is 13 residues long. In germline, CDR1 is SGHAT, CDR2 FQNNGV. The chain's CDR3 is CASGRTGTGELFF. DNA for the CDR3: TGTGCCAGCGGAAGAACAGGAACCGGGGAGCTGTTTTTT. Using reference TRBV11-2 and TRBJ2-2 for the parts outside the CDR3, the full variable domain is EAGVAQSPRYKIIEKRQSVAFWCNPISGHATLYWYQQILGQGPKLLIQFQNNGVVDDSQLPKDRFSAERLKGVDSTLKIQPAKLEDSAVYLCASGRTGTGELFFGEGSRLTVL.

The rearrangement uses TRBV19 and TRBJ2-7; possibly TRBD1 for D (5 bases). Germline V gene data show CDR1 as LNHDA and CDR2 as SQIVND (reference sequence). The CDR3 is made up of 16 amino acids. Trimming removed 3 bases from V and 2 bases from J, with 17 bases in between. In DNA form, the CDR3 reads TGTGCCAGTAGTATTTCTGGCAGGGCGACGACCTACGAGCAGTACTTC. As protein: CASSISGRATTYEQYF. Based on the CDR3 plus reference TRBV19 and TRBJ2-7, the full variable domain is DGGITQSPKYLFRKEGQNVTLSCEQNLNHDAMYWYRQDPGQGLRLIYYSQIVNDFQKGDIAEGYSVSREKKESFPLTVTSAQKNPTAFYLCASSISGRATTYEQYFGPGTRLTVT.

Concerning this clone itself: The same CDR3 arises from other DNA sequences in this sample as well. V and J are TRBV6-5 and TRBJ2-3, with a possible D match to TRBD2 (6 bases). Germline CDR1 MNHEY, CDR2 SVGAGI. V lost 4 bases to trimming and J lost 6 bases, with 8 bases between them. This CDR3 is built from 12 residues. The CDR3 DNA follows: TGTGCCAGCAGTTCCCTAGCGGATACGCAGTATTTT. Its translation is CASSSLADTQYF.

The CDR3 coding sequence is TGTGCCAGCTCACCATCAGCCCGGGACAGTCAAGAGACCCAGTACTTC. It is translated as CASSPSARDSQETQYF. The V and J genes are TRBV18 and TRBJ2-5, with TRBD1 matching over 7 bases. With 2 bases clipped from V and 2 bases from J, the junction kept 8 bases outside the gene matches. The CDR3 loop spans 16 amino acids. The germline CDR1 and CDR2 sequences are KGHSH and LQKENI.

This clone was observed once. This sequence joins TRBV2 and TRBJ1-5; D not resolved. V was pared by 6 bases and J by 4 bases, with 13 bases between. The CDR3 covers 14 residues. CDR1 and CDR2 from the germline V gene are SNHLY and FYNNEI. The CDR3 is CASSREGVNQPQHF. CDR3 bases: TGTGCCAGCAGCCGCGAGGGTGTTAATCAGCCCCAGCATTTT.

This clone came up once. This chain links TRBV7-2 with TRBJ2-2, with 7 nucleotides matching TRBD1. Germline values: CDR1 SGHTA, CDR2 FQGNSA. There are 15 residues in the CDR3. V lost 1 base to trimming and J lost 6 bases; unmatched junction nucleotides: 5. In DNA form, the CDR3 reads TGTGCCAGCAGCTTAGACAGGGGTTCCGCCGGGGAGCTGTTTTTT. Translation gives CASSLDRGSAGELFF.

The genes are TRBV7-2 and TRBJ2-7, with a possible D match to TRBD2 (6 bases). The germline V and J ends were trimmed by 5 bases and 8 bases, with 13 bases remaining between them. The germline V gene encodes CDR1 SGHTA and CDR2 FQGNSA. The CDR3 consists of 12 residues. In DNA form, the CDR3 reads TGTGCCAGCAGCACCCGGGAGCCCCAGCAGTACTTC. Its protein product is CASSTREPQQYF.

V gene TRBV18 combines with J gene TRBJ2-1, with 8 bases lining up with TRBD1. The length of the CDR3 is 14 residues. Germline trimming cut 3 bases from V and 9 bases from J; bases unmatched to any gene: 7. The germline V gene has CDR1 KGHSH and CDR2 LQKENI. The CDR3 loop reads CASSPLQGASEQFF. As DNA, the CDR3 is TGTGCCAGCTCACCTCTTCAGGGGGCGAGTGAGCAGTTCTTC.

The V and J genes are TRBV5-1 and TRBJ2-7; no definite D call. This CDR3 is built from 13 residues. V was pared by 3 bases and J by 6 bases, with 13 bases between. The germline gives CDR1 SGHRS, CDR2 YFSETQ. The DNA for the CDR3 is TGCGCCAGCAGCTCCCAGGACGGTGCCGAGCAGTACTTC. Translating gives CASSSQDGAEQYF.

The J gene is TRBJ2-5, the V gene TRBV5-4, with D perhaps TRBD1 (5 bases). CDR3 length: 14 residues. V was trimmed by 1 base and J by 6 bases, leaving 13 bases between them. The V gene's germline CDR1 is SGHNT and CDR2 YYREEE (reference sequence). The CDR3 DNA reads as TGTGCCAGCAGCTTGCAGCAGGGTGGAAAGACCCAGTACTTC. This codes for CASSLQQGGKTQYF.

The chain couples TRBV19 to TRBJ2-2; 7 bases agree with TRBD1. The CDR3 is 15 amino acids. With V trimmed by 6 bases and J by 1 base, 5 bases remained unmatched. The V gene's germline CDR1 is LNHDA and CDR2 SQIVND (reference sequence). This chain's CDR3 is CASSLQGLNTGELFF. CDR3 nucleotide sequence: TGTGCCAGTAGCTTACAGGGGCTGAACACCGGGGAGCTGTTTTTT.

The V gene is TRBV29-1, the J gene TRBJ1-1; TRBD1 is a possible D gene (5 bases). V lost 7 bases and J 4 bases, leaving 16 bases between the germline ends. The germline V gene has CDR1 SQVTM and CDR2 ANQGSEA. The CDR3 loop spans 13 amino acids. For the CDR3, the DNA is TGCAGCGCCGGACCCGGGGGAGGCACTGAAGCTTTCTTT. This encodes CSAGPGGGTEAFF.

The genes are TRBV18 and TRBJ2-1, with D perhaps assigned TRBD1 or TRBD2 (5 bases each). The germline gives CDR1 KGHSH, CDR2 LQKENI. The CDR3 covers 13 residues. Trimming left V 3 bases short and J 7 bases short, with 10 bases between. This chain's CDR3 is CASSPGRTNEQFF. The DNA for the CDR3 is TGTGCCAGCTCACCGGGACGGACGAATGAGCAGTTCTTC.

The V call is TRBV5-1, the J call TRBJ2-7, with D tentatively TRBD2 (5 bases). The CDR3 has 16 amino acids. V was trimmed by 0 bases and J by 6 bases, leaving 19 bases between them. Germline lookup yields CDR1 SGHRS and CDR2 YFSETQ. CDR3 loop: CASSLAGNVRFSEQYF. The CDR3 DNA follows: TGCGCCAGCAGCTTGGCCGGGAATGTTCGCTTCTCCGAGCAGTACTTC.